This entry describes one T cell receptor (beta chain). Its antigen is still unknown. The germline gives CDR1 SGDLS, CDR2 YYNGEE. The CDR3 extends over 14 amino acids. V shed 0 bases and J 4 bases; nucleotides not matched to a gene: 3. This sample was taken from a study of early T cells in non-severe SARS-CoV-2 infection. Background on the study: Sequencing targeted bulk RNA from unsorted whole blood, leaving chains unpaired. Whole-study findings and limits: VDJdb matching favored anti-spike CD8 responses, missing private and CD4 specificities.

Researchers attached unique molecular identifiers to individual cDNA molecules. TCRdb independently ran MiXCR on the 5' RACE reads; one entry per CDR3 protein. The sample has some 60,000 distinct CDR3 sequences; around 13% are singletons. V gene TRBV9 combines with J gene TRBJ2-5; 7 nucleotides agree with TRBD2. This clonotype originated in an adult who was a healthcare worker with PCR-confirmed SARS-CoV-2 infection or an uninfected control (not recorded which). The sample consisted of whole blood, taken at baseline. Here the CDR3 reads CASSVAGLGETQYF. The CDR3 DNA reads TGTGCCAGCAGCGTAGCAGGACTAGGAGAGACCCAGTACTTC.